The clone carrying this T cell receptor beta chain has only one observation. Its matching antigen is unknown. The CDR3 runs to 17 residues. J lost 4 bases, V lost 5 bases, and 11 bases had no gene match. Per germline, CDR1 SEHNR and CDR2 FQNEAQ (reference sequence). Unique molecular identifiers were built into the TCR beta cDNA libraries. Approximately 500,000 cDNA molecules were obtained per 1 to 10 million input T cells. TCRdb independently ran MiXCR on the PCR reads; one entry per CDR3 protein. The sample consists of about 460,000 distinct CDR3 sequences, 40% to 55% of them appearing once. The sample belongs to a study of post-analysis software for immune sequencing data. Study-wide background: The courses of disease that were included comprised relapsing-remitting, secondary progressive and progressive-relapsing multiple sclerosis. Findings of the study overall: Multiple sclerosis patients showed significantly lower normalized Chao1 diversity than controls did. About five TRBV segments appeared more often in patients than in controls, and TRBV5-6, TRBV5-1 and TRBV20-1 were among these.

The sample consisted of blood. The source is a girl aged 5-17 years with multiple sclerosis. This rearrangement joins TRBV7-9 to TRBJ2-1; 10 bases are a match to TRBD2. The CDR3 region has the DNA TGTGCCAGCAGCACGCCCCCCCCTAGCGGGAGTTACAATGAGCAGTTCTTC. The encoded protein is CASSTPPPSGSYNEQFF.